This T cell receptor (beta chain) was sequenced in a study of blood T cells in healthy people across ages. Study conclusions and caveats: Diversity of TCR beta per million T cells declined in a roughly linear way with age. Donors of long life had a larger count of naive CD4+ cells and greater diversity than aged donors.

Trimming at V came to 6 bases and at J to 0 bases, leaving 11 bases not matched to a gene. The CDR3 is made up of 16 amino acids. The germline V gene encodes CDR1 SGHDT and CDR2 YYEEEE. To note about this clonotype: Its specificity is not known.

Using a J-beta primer mix together with a sample-barcoded 5' primer, a second PCR was run for about 6 to 11 cycles. TCRdb re-called the 5' RACE reads through MiXCR, storing one row per CDR3 protein. The sample has hundreds of thousands of distinct CDR3 sequences, 56% seen once. The rearrangement uses TRBV5-6 and TRBJ2-7; TRBD1 agrees at 8 bases. Sequenced sample: blood. The clonotype originates from a man aged 35-49 years in good health. Here the CDR3 DNA reads TGTGCCAGCATCCCTTGGGGGACAGGCTCCTCCTACGAGCAGTACTTC. Translation: CASIPWGTGSSYEQYF.